These 32 T cell receptor beta chains were all obtained from the same sample, sequenced in a study of blood T cells in healthy people across ages. A second PCR, run for 7 to 11 cycles, used a sample-barcoded 5' primer plus a J-beta primer mix. A single record per CDR3 protein comes from TCRdb applying MiXCR to the 5' RACE reads. Counted here are over 750,000 distinct CDR3 sequences, around 25% occurring once; the ten biggest clones make up 9.4%. The same specimen was also included in a second study, on T cells of mothers and their children.

The specimen was blood. The receptors stem from a boy under 18 in good health.

This sequence joins TRBV3-1 and TRBJ2-7, with D perhaps matching TRBD2 (5 bases). V dropped 1 base and J dropped 2 bases, with 12 bases sitting between them. The CDR3 runs to 15 residues. Germline V gives CDR1 LGHDT, CDR2 YNNKEL (reference sequence). The CDR3 sequence is CASSQGWAEAYEQYF. In nucleotides, the CDR3 is TGTGCCAGCAGCCAAGGCTGGGCGGAGGCCTACGAGCAGTACTTC.

This clonotype was detected a few times. This chain links TRBV6-5 with TRBJ2-3; 7 positions agree with TRBD1. The CDR3 has 16 residues. Looked up from germline, CDR1 is MNHEY and CDR2 is SVGAGI. The trim removed 0 bases at V and 2 bases at J, leaving 5 bases unmatched. CDR3 nucleotides: TGTGCCAGCAGTTACTCCTCAGGGGGATACACAGATACGCAGTATTTT. This gives the protein CASSYSSGGYTDTQYF.

In this sample, this clonotype turned up a few times. J is TRBJ2-7 and V is TRBV20-1; no clear D gene. The DNA end lines up better with TRBJ2-1; the J call may be wrong. Germline CDR1 and CDR2: DFQATT and SNEGSKA (reference sequence). The CDR3 consists of 12 residues. The CDR3 DNA is TGCAGTGCTAATGGGGACTACAATGAGCAGTTCTTC. Its protein is CSANGDYNEQFF.

V is TRBV13 and J is TRBJ2-1, with D perhaps assigned TRBD1 or TRBD2 (5 bases each). The CDR3 consists of 15 residues. In germline, CDR1 is PRHDT, CDR2 FYEKMQ (reference sequence). Trimming removed 0 bases from V and 4 bases from J, with 10 bases in between. This CDR3 reads CASSLGGDVYNEQFF. The CDR3 region has the DNA TGTGCCAGCAGCTTAGGAGGGGACGTTTACAATGAGCAGTTCTTC.

This clonotype was observed many times. V usage is TRBV7-3 and J usage is TRBJ2-5; D is possibly TRBD2 (6 bases). Trimming removed 5 bases from V and 5 bases from J, with 12 bases in between. CDR1 is SGHTA, CDR2 FQGTGA, per germline. CDR3 length: 13 amino acids. CDR3 in amino acids: CASSRDFGETQYF. The CDR3 nucleotides read TGTGCCAGCAGCCGGGACTTCGGGGAGACCCAGTACTTC.

The chain links TRBV27 to TRBJ2-1; D possibly corresponds to TRBD2 (6 bases). CDR3 length equals 15 residues. V dropped 7 bases and J dropped 0 bases, with 13 bases sitting between them. Germline assignment: CDR1 MNHEY and CDR2 SMNVEV (reference sequence). The DNA for the CDR3 is TGTGCCAGCAATACCCGGGACTCCTCCTACAATGAGCAGTTCTTC. Residues: CASNTRDSSYNEQFF.

This clonotype was detected ten times or more. The genes are TRBV9 and TRBJ2-7; no firm D call. With 0 bases removed from V and 5 bases from J, the gap between germline ends came to 3 bases. CDR3 length: 11 residues. CDR1 is SGDLS and CDR2 is YYNGEE in the germline V gene. CDR3 region: CASSVDDEQYF. The CDR3 DNA sequence: TGTGCCAGCAGCGTAGACGACGAGCAGTACTTC.

This clonotype was found many times. V is TRBV5-6 and J is TRBJ1-5, with no clear D. Germline-derived CDR1 and CDR2 are SGHDT and YYEEEE. Trimming cost V 4 bases and J 2 bases, with 7 bases left between them. This CDR3 region has 13 residues. The CDR3 nucleotides read TGTGCCAGCAGCCCCGGGGGCAATCAGCCCCAGCATTTT. Its translation: CASSPGGNQPQHF.

The CDR3 DNA sequence: TGCGCCAGCAGCCAAGACCCGGGACGGATAAATGAAAAACTGTTTTTT. It yields the protein CASSQDPGRINEKLFF. The gene calls are TRBV4-3 and TRBJ1-4; perhaps TRBD1 as D (5 bases). Germline assignment: CDR1 LGHNA and CDR2 YSLEER. There are 16 residues in the CDR3. Trimming took 0 bases from V and 5 from J, leaving 13 bases between them.

The V gene is TRBV9, the J gene TRBJ1-4; 9 bases match TRBD1. The V and J ends lost 3 bases and 4 bases, in that order; junction bases with no gene match: 7. The V gene's germline CDR1 is SGDLS and CDR2 YYNGEE. The CDR3 spans 16 residues. The CDR3 is CASSDGQGRDNEKLFF. As DNA, the CDR3 is TGTGCCAGCAGCGACGGACAGGGGCGAGATAATGAAAAACTGTTTTTT.

This clonotype was observed a few times. This chain connects TRBV13 to TRBJ2-5; no clear D. The DNA end is a closer match to TRBJ2-1, so the J assignment may be wrong. Germline lookup yields CDR1 PRHDT and CDR2 FYEKMQ (reference sequence). This CDR3 has 15 amino acids. CDR3 amino acids: CASSSGLGKGNEQFF. The CDR3 DNA sequence: TGTGCCAGCAGCTCCGGGCTAGGTAAAGGAAATGAGCAGTTCTTC.

To note about this clonotype: A junction boundary mismatches the germline segment, possibly from a read error. The gene calls are TRBV6-1 and TRBJ1-1; 8 bases are shared with TRBD1. The CDR3 sequence is 17 residues long. CDR1 and CDR2 from the germline V gene are MNHNS and SASEGT. CDR3 bases: TGTGCCAGCATCGAGACTATAGGACAGGGTATGAACACTGAGGCTTTCTTT. Translating gives CASIETIGQGMNTEAFF.

The chain recombines TRBV6-1 with TRBJ2-5; D not resolved. The CDR3 totals 11 residues. V lost 4 bases and J 11 bases, leaving 11 bases between the germline ends. Germline CDR1 MNHNS, CDR2 SASEGT. The DNA for the CDR3 is TGTGCCAGCAGTGGGCCCTTTGAGCAGTACTTC. Its translation is CASSGPFEQYF.

As to this clonotype: At one of its ends the junction is not consistent with the germline gene, which may arise from a read error. The rearrangement links TRBV4-2 to TRBJ2-1; 9 nucleotides agree with TRBD2. From germline, CDR1 is LGHNA and CDR2 YNFKEQ. CDR3 size: 21 residues. CDR3 in amino acids: CASSPDGLAPDLTSSYNEQFF. The CDR3, as DNA: TGTGCCAGCAGCCCCGATGGACTAGCGCCAGACCTAACTTCATCCTACAATGAACAGTTCTTC.

The V gene is TRBV29-1, the J gene TRBJ2-7, with D uncertain. The V end lost 4 bases, the J end lost 0 bases, and 10 bases lay between the germline ends. Germline V gives CDR1 SQVTM, CDR2 ANQGSEA. There are 13 residues in the CDR3. As DNA, the CDR3 is TGCAGCGTTGTTAGGGCCATCTCCTACGAGCAGTACTTC. It translates to CSVVRAISYEQYF.

The gene calls are TRBV5-1 and TRBJ1-1, with a tentative D call TRBD1 (5 bases). Germline lookup yields CDR1 SGHRS and CDR2 YFSETQ. The CDR3 spans 16 residues. Between the trimmed V and J ends, which lost 4 bases and 1 base, there was a span of 17 bases. The chain's CDR3 is CASSPRADRGNTEAFF. The CDR3 nucleotides are TGCGCCAGCAGCCCGAGAGCCGACAGAGGGAACACTGAAGCTTTCTTT.

The rearrangement joins TRBV29-1 to TRBJ2-3, with a tentative D call TRBD1 (7 bases). Germline lookup yields CDR1 SQVTM and CDR2 ANQGSEA. CDR3 length: 15 amino acids. Trimming removed 7 bases at V and 1 base at J, with 18 bases between. Here the CDR3 reads CSASGGRLGTDTQYF. CDR3 nucleotide sequence: TGCAGCGCCTCAGGGGGGCGTCTAGGCACAGATACGCAGTATTTT.

This chain connects TRBV3-1 to TRBJ1-1; TRBD1 might be the D (6 bases). The germline V gene encodes CDR1 LGHDT and CDR2 YNNKEL (reference sequence). The CDR3 runs 13 residues. The V end was cut by 7 bases, the J end by 5 bases, with 14 bases between. DNA for the CDR3: TGTGCCAGCACCCTAAGGGGGGTAACTGAAGCTTTCTTT. This gives the protein CASTLRGVTEAFF. The whole variable domain, filled in from reference TRBV3-1 and TRBJ1-1, reads DTAVSQTPKYLVTQMGNDKSIKCEQNLGHDTMYWYKQDSKKFLKIMFSYNNKELIINETVPNRFSPKSPDKAHLNLHINSLELGDSAVYFCASTLRGVTEAFFGQGTRLTVV.

The chain recombines TRBV4-1 with TRBJ2-7; D is unresolved. Trimming removed 1 base from V and 6 bases from J, with 10 bases in between. Germline loops: CDR1 MGHRA, CDR2 YSYEKL. This CDR3 is built from 13 residues. Here the CDR3 DNA reads TGCGCCAGCAGCCAAGGCAGCTATGGCGAGCAGTACTTC. Translated: CASSQGSYGEQYF.

The chain joins TRBV6-5 to TRBJ1-1, with D uncertain. Trimming took off 8 bases at V and 2 bases at J, with 9 bases between the two ends. This CDR3 is 12 amino acids long. Germline lookup yields CDR1 MNHEY and CDR2 SVGAGI. The CDR3 here is CASGRPNTEAFF. The CDR3 region has the DNA TGTGCCAGCGGCAGGCCAAACACTGAAGCTTTCTTT.

A few counts support this clonotype. This chain uses TRBV20-1 with TRBJ2-1, with D possibly being TRBD1 (5 bases). The end of the DNA aligns better with TRBJ2-5, so the J call may be wrong. The CDR3 is made up of 14 amino acids. The germline CDR1 and CDR2 sequences are DFQATT and SNEGSKA (reference sequence). CDR3 protein: CSARDSDSQETQYF. The CDR3 nucleotides are TGCAGTGCTAGAGATTCAGACAGCCAAGAGACCCAGTACTTC.

In this sample, this clonotype turned up a few times. The chain is built from TRBV20-1 and TRBJ2-1, with 7 bases matching TRBD2. This CDR3 contains 13 residues. The V gene's germline CDR1 is DFQATT and CDR2 SNEGSKA (reference sequence). Trimming removed 6 bases from V and 2 bases from J; junction bases left unmatched: 4. CDR3 loop: CSAPRGAYNEQFF. For the CDR3, the DNA is TGCAGTGCCCCCCGGGGGGCCTACAATGAGCAGTTCTTC.

The chain joins TRBV12-3 or TRBV12-4 to TRBJ2-3; the D is unclear. Trimming removed 3 bases from V and 4 bases from J, with 5 bases in between. The CDR3 is 12 residues long. The CDR3 sequence is CASSFFADTQYF. In DNA, the CDR3 is TGTGCCAGCAGTTTTTTCGCAGATACGCAGTATTTT.

V gene TRBV7-9 combines with J gene TRBJ1-1; D gene unclear. With 3 bases removed from V and 1 base from J, the gap between germline ends came to 9 bases. Looked up from germline, CDR1 is SEHNR and CDR2 is FQNEAQ (reference sequence). This CDR3 has 14 residues. For the CDR3, the DNA is TGTGCCAGCAGCTTCACTGCGGAGAACACTGAAGCTTTCTTT. Amino acid sequence: CASSFTAENTEAFF.

The chain couples TRBV7-3 to TRBJ1-4; TRBD1 matches 7 bases. The CDR3 length is 15 residues. The V gene's germline CDR1 is SGHTA and CDR2 FQGTGA. V lost 5 bases and J lost 1; bases outside the gene matches: 4. The DNA for the CDR3 is TGTGCCAGCAGCGCTACAGGGGAAACTAATGAAAAACTGTTTTTT. Translating it yields CASSATGETNEKLFF.

The chain is built from TRBV4-2 and TRBJ1-4; D not resolved. The CDR3 runs to 15 residues. Germline CDR1 reads LGHNA; CDR2 reads YNFKEQ. V was clipped by 1 base and J by 8 bases, with 14 bases between them. The CDR3 nucleotides are TGTGCCAGCAGCCAAGCAGGACCAATGGAAGAAAAACTGTTTTTT. This gives the protein CASSQAGPMEEKLFF.

For the CDR3, the DNA is TGCGCCAGCAGCTTACTGACTAGCGGGAACGGCGGGGAGCTGTTTTTT. Translated, it gives CASSLLTSGNGGELFF. The V gene is TRBV5-1, the J gene TRBJ2-2, with TRBD2 matching 11 bases. Germline lookup yields CDR1 SGHRS and CDR2 YFSETQ. The junction had 7 bases not matched to a gene; V was cut back by 2 bases and J by 7 bases. CDR3 size: 16 residues. Looking up the rest from reference TRBV5-1 and TRBJ2-2 gives the full variable domain: KAGVTQTPRYLIKTRGQQVTLSCSPISGHRSVSWYQQTPGQGLQFLFEYFSETQRNKGNFPGRFSGRQFSNSRSEMNVSTLELGDSALYLCASSLLTSGNGGELFFGEGSRLTVL.

This clonotype was seen ten or more times. CDR3 loop: CASSLVPVREQYF. The CDR3 DNA reads TGTGCCAGCAGCTTAGTACCGGTGAGAGAGCAGTACTTC. The chain recombines TRBV7-9 with TRBJ2-7; D is unclear. The CDR3 consists of 13 residues. The germline V gene has CDR1 SEHNR and CDR2 FQNEAQ (reference sequence). Trimming removed 1 base at V and 7 bases at J, with 11 bases between.

V gene TRBV4-3 combines with J gene TRBJ2-1; D not certain. This CDR3 has 15 residues. Trimming removed 1 base at V and 3 bases at J, with 10 bases between. Germline V gene sequence: CDR1 LGHNA, CDR2 YSLEER. CDR3 region: CASSQGTTDYNEQFF. The CDR3 region has the DNA TGCGCCAGCAGCCAAGGAACGACCGACTACAATGAGCAGTTCTTC.

V usage is TRBV7-3 and J usage is TRBJ2-5; maybe TRBD2 (6 bases). Germline V gives CDR1 SGHTA, CDR2 FQGTGA. The CDR3 length is 14 residues. Trimming took 0 bases from V and 6 from J, leaving 11 bases between them. CDR3 in amino acids: CASSLTSGAKTQYF. The CDR3 DNA reads TGTGCCAGCAGCTTAACTTCGGGAGCGAAGACCCAGTACTTC.

This clonotype was detected only a few times. The chain couples TRBV3-1 to TRBJ2-1; D is possibly TRBD1 (5 bases). The better agreement between TRBJ2-7 and the DNA end casts doubt on the J call. Per germline, CDR1 LGHDT and CDR2 YNNKEL (reference sequence). The CDR3 has 16 residues. The CDR3 DNA sequence: TGTGCCAGCAGCCAAGTAGCAGGGATAGAGGCCTACGAGCAGTACTTC. Amino acid sequence: CASSQVAGIEAYEQYF.

This chain connects TRBV20-1 to TRBJ2-4; a possible D gene is TRBD2 (6 bases). The CDR3 has 15 residues. In germline, CDR1 is DFQATT, CDR2 SNEGSKA (reference sequence). With 6 bases removed from V and 0 bases from J, the gap between germline ends came to 15 bases. The CDR3 sequence is CSAVYGGKAKNIQYF. The CDR3 DNA sequence: TGCAGTGCCGTGTATGGGGGGAAAGCCAAAAACATTCAGTACTTC.